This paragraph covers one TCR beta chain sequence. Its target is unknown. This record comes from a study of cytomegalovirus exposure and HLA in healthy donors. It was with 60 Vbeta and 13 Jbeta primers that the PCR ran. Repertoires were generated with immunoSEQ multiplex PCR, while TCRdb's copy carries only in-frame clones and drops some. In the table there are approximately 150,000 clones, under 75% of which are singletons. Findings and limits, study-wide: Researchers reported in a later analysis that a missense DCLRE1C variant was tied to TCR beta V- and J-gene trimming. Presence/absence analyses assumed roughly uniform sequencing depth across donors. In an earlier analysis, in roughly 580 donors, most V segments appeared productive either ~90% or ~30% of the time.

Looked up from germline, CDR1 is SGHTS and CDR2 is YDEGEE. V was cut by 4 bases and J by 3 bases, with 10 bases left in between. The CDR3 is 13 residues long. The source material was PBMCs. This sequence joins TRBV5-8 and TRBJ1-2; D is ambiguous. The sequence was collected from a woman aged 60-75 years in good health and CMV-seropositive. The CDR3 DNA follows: TGTGCCAGCAGCCGGGTAGTTTACTATGGCTACACCTTC. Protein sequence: CASSRVVYYGYTF.